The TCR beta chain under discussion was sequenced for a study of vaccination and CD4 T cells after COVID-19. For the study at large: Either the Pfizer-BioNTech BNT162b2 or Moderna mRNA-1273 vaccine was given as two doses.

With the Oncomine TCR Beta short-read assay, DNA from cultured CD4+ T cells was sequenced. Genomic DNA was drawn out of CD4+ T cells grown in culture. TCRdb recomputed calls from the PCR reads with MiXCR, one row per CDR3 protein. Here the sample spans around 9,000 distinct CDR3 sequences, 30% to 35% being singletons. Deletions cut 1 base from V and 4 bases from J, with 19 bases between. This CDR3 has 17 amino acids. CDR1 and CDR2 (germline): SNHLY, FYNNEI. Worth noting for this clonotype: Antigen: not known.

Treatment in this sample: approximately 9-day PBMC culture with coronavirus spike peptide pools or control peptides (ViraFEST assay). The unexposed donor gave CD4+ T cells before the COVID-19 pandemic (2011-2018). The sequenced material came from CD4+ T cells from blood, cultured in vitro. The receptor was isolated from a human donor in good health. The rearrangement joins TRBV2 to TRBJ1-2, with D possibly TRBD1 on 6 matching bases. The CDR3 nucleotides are TGTGCCAGCAGTGAAGGAGTGGGGGCAGGGGTTGGCTATGGCTACACCTTC. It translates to CASSEGVGAGVGYGYTF.